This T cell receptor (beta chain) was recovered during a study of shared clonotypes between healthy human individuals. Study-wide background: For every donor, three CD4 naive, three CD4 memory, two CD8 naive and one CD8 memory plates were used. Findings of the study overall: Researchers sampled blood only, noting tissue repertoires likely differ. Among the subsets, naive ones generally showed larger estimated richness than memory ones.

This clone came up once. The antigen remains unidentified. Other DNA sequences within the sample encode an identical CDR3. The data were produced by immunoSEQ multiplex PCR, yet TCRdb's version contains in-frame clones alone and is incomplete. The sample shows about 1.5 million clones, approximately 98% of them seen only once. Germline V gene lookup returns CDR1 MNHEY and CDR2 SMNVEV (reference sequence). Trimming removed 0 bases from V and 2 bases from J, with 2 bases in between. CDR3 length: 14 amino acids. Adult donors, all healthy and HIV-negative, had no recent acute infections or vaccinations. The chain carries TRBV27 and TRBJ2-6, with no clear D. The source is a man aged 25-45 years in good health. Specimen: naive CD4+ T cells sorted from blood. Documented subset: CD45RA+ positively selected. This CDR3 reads CASSLSPGANVLTF. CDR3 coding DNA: TGTGCCAGCAGTTTATCTCCTGGGGCCAACGTCCTGACTTTC.